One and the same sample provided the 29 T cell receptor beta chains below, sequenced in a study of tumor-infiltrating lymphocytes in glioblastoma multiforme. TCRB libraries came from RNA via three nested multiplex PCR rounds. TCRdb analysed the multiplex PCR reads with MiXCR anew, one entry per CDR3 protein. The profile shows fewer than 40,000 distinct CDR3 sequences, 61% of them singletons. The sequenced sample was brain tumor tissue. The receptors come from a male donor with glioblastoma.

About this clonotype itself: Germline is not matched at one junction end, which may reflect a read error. The CDR3 here is CVSSSTPGRIAMGLNEQFF. The CDR3 DNA sequence: TGTGTCAGCAGCTCGACACCCGGGAGAATTGCAATGGGGCTCAATGAGCAGTTCTTC. The chain recombines TRBV7-9 with TRBJ2-1; tentative D call: TRBD2 (6 bases). Germline V CDR1 and CDR2: SEHNR, FQNEAQ (reference sequence). The CDR3 covers 19 residues.

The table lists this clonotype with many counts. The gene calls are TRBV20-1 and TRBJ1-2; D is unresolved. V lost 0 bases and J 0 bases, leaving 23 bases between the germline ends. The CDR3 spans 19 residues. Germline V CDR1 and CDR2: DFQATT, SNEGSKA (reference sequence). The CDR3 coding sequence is TGCAGTGCTAGAGATAAGTTGAGCCGAAATGTACGCACTAACTATGGCTACACCTTC. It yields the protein CSARDKLSRNVRTNYGYTF.

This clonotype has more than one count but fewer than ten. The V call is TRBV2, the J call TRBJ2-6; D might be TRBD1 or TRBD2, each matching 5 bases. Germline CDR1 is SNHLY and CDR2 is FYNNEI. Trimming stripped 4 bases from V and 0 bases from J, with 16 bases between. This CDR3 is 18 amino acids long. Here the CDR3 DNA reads TGTGCCAGCAGTGGGGGGTGGCAGATTCCCTCTGGGGCCAACGTCCTGACTTTC. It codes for CASSGGWQIPSGANVLTF.

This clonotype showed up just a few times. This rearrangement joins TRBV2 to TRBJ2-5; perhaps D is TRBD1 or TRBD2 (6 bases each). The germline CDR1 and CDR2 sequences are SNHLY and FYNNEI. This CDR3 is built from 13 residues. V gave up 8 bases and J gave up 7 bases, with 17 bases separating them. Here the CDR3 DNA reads TGTGCCAGCGCCCTCCGGGGGCAGGGGACCCAGTACTTC. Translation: CASALRGQGTQYF.

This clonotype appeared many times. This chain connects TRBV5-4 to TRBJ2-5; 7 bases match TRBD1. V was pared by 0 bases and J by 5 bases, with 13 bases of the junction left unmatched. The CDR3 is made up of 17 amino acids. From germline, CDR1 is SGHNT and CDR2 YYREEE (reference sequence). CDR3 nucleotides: TGTGCCAGCAGCTTGGCGAAATCAGGGGGTTCCGGGGAGACCCAGTACTTC. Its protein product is CASSLAKSGGSGETQYF.

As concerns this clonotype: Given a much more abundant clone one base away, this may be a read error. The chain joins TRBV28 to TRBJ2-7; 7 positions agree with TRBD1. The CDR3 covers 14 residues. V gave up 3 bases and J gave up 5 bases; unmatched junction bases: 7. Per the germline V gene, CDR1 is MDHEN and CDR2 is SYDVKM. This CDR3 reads CASSFVQGYDEQYF. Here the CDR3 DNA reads TGTGCCAGCAGTTTCGTACAGGGGTATGACGAGCAGTACTTC.

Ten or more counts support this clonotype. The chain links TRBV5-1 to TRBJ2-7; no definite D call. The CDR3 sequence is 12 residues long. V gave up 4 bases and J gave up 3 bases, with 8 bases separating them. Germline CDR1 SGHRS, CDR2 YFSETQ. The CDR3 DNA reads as TGCGCCAGCAGCGGGGTAGACTACGAGCAGTACTTC. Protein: CASSGVDYEQYF.

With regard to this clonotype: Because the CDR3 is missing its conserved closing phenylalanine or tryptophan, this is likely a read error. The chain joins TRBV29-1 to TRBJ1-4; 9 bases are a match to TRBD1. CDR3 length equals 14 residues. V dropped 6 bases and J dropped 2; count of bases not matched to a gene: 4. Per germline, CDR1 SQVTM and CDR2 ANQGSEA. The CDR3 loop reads CSVRTGGTNEKLFS. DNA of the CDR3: TGCAGCGTGAGAACAGGGGGCACTAATGAAAAACTGTTTTCT.

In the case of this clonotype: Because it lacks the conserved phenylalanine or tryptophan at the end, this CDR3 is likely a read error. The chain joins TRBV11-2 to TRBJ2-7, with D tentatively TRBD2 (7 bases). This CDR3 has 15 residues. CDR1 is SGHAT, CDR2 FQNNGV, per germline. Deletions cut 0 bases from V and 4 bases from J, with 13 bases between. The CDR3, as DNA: TGTGCCAGCAGCTTAGATAAGGGGGGGAGATACGAGCAGTACCTC. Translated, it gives CASSLDKGGRYEQYL.

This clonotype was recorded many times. CDR3: CASSSTDRVEEETQYF. DNA for the CDR3: TGTGCCAGCAGTTCGACAGACAGGGTGGAGGAAGAGACCCAGTACTTC. The chain employs TRBV6-5 and TRBJ2-5, with 7 bases identical to TRBD1. CDR1 is MNHEY and CDR2 is SVGAGI in the germline V gene. The trim removed 4 bases at V and 3 bases at J, leaving 11 bases unmatched. The CDR3 totals 16 residues.

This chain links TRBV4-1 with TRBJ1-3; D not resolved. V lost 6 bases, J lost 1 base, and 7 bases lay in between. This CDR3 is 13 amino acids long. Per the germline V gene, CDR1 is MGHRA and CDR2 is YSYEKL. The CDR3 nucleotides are TGCGCCAGCAGTCTCCCTTCTGGAAACACCATATATTTT. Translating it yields CASSLPSGNTIYF.

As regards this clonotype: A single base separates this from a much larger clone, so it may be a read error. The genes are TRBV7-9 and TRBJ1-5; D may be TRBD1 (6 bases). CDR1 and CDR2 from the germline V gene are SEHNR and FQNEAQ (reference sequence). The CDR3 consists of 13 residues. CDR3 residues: CASSPQGNQPQLF. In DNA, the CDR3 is TGTGCCAGCAGCCCACAGGGAAATCAGCCCCAGCTTTTT.

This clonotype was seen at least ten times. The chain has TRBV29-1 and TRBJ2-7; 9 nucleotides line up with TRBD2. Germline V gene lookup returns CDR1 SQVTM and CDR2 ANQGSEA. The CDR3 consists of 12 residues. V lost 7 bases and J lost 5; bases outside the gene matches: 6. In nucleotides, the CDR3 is TGCAGCGGGGGGCGGGAGGGTCACGAGCAGTACTTC. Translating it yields CSGGREGHEQYF.

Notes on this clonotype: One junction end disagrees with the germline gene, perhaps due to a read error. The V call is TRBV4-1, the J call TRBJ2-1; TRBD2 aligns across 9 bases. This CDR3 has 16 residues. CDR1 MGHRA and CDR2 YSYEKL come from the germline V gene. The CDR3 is CASSQGAGGRYSEQFF. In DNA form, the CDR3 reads TGCGCCAGCAGCCAAGGCGCGGGAGGGCGGTACAGTGAGCAGTTCTTC.

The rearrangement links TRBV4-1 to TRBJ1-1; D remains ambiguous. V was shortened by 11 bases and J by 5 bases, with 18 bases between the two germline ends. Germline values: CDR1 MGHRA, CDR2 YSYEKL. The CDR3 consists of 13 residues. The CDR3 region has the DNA TGCGCCGACACCCAAGAGATTTCGACTGAAGCTTTCTTT. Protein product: CADTQEISTEAFF.

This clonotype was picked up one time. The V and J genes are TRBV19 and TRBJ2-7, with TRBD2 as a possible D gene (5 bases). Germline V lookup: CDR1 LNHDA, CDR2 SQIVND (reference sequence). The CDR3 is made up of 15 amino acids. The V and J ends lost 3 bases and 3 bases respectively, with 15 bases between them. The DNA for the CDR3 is TGTGCCAGTAGTATCCCGGAACGGAGGTTCTACGAGCAGTACTTC. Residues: CASSIPERRFYEQYF.

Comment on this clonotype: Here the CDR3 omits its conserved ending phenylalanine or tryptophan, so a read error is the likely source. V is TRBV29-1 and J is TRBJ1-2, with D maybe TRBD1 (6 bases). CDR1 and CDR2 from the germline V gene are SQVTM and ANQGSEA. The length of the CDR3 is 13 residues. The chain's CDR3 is CSVVTGTQYDYTS. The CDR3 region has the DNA TGCAGCGTTGTCACCGGGACACAATATGACTACACCTCC.

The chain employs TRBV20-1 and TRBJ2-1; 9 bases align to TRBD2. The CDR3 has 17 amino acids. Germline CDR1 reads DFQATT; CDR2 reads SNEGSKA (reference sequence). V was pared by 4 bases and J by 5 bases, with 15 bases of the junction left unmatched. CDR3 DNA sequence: TGCAGTGCTAAAGACTGGAGGATTAGCGGGAGCCACAATGAGCAGTTCTTC. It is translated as CSAKDWRISGSHNEQFF.

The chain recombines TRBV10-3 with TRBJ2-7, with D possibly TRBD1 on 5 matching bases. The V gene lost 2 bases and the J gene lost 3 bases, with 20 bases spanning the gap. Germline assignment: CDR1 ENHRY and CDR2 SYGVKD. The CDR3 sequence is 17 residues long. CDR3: CAISEGFVGERFYEQYF. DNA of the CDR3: TGTGCCATCAGTGAGGGATTTGTAGGGGAAAGGTTCTACGAGCAGTACTTC.

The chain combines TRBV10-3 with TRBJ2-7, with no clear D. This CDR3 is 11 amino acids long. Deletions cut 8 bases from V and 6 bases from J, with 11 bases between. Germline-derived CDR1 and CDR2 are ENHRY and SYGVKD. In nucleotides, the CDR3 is TGTGCCATCCAAAACATCGGCGAGCAGTACTTC. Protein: CAIQNIGEQYF.

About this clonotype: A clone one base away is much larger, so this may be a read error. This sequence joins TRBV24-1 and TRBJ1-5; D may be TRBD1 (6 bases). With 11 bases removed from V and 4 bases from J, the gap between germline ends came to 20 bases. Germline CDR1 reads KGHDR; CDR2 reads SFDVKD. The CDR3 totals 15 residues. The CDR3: CAISTGTTANQPQHF. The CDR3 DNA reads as TGTGCCATCAGCACCGGGACAACGGCTAATCAGCCCCAGCATTTT.

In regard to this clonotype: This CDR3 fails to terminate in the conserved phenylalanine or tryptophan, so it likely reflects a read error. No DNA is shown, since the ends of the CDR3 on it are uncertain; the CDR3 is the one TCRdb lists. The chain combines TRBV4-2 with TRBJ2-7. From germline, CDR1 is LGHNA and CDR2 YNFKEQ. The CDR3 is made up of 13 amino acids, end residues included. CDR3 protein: CASSQEDDSRKYI.

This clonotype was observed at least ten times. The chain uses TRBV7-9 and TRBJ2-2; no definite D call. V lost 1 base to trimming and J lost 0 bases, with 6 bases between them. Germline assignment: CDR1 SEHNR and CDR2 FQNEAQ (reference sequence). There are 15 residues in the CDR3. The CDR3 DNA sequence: TGTGCCAGCAGCTTAGGCAGCGCGAACACCGGGGAGCTGTTTTTT. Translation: CASSLGSANTGELFF. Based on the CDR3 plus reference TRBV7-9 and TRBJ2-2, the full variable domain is DTGVSQNPRHKITKRGQNVTFRCDPISEHNRLYWYRQTLGQGPEFLTYFQNEAQLEKSRLLSDRFSAERPKGSFSTLEIQRTEQGDSAMYLCASSLGSANTGELFFGEGSRLTVL.

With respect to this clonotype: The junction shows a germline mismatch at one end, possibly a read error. CDR3 bases: TGTGCCAGCAATGACAGATTTAACTATGGCAACACCTTC. It specifies CASNDRFNYGNTF. The V gene is TRBV6-1, the J gene TRBJ1-2, with D maybe TRBD1 (5 bases). The CDR3 is 13 amino acids. CDR1 is MNHNS, CDR2 SASEGT, per germline.

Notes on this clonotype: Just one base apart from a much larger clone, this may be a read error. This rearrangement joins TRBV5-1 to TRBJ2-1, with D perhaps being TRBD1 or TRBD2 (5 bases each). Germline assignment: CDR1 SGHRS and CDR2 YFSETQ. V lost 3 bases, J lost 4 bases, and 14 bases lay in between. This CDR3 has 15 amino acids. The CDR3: CASSSSGREYNEQFF. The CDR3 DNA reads TGCGCCAGCAGCTCCTCGGGACGAGAGTACAATGAGCAGTTCTTC.

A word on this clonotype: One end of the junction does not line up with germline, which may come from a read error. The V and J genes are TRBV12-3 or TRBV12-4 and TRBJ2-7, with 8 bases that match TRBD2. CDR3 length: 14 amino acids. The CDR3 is CANSSGNGRDEQYF. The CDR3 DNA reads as TGTGCCAACAGTTCGGGTAACGGGAGGGACGAGCAGTACTTC.

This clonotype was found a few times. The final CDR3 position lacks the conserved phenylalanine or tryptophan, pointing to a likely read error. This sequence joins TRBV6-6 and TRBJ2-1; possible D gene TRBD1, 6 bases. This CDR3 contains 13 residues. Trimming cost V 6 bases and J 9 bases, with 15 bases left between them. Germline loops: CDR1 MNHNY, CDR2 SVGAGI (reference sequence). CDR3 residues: CASSTQGPGEQFL. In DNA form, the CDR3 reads TGTGCCAGCAGCACACAGGGACCGGGTGAGCAGTTCTTA.

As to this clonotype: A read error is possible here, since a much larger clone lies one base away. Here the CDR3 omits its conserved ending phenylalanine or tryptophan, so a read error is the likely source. The CDR3 here is CASSETSGRSDEQFV. The CDR3 DNA reads TGTGCCAGCAGCGAGACTAGCGGGAGAAGTGACGAGCAGTTCGTC. The rearrangement uses TRBV6-4 and TRBJ2-1, with 12 nucleotides matching TRBD2. The CDR3 length is 15 residues. The J segment lost 10 bases and the V segment lost 6 bases, leaving 10 bases of the junction unmatched. Germline CDR1 reads MRHNA; CDR2 reads SNTAGT.

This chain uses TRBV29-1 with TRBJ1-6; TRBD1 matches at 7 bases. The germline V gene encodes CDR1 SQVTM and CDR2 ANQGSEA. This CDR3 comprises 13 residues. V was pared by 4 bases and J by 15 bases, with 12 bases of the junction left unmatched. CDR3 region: CSVARDRESNLHF. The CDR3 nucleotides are TGCAGCGTTGCAAGGGACAGAGAATCAAACCTCCACTTT.